This T cell receptor beta chain was captured in a study of T cells in localized non-small cell lung cancer. Germline V lookup: CDR1 MNHEY, CDR2 SVGAGI. The CDR3 runs to 15 residues. The V end lost 6 bases, the J end lost 5 bases, and 14 bases lay between the germline ends. Only in-frame clones appear in the TCRdb table, and some are missing; sequencing was by immunoSEQ multiplex PCR. The data show more than 15,000 clones, with approximately 82% seen just once and about 35% held by the top ten. As for this clone: As yet, its antigen is unknown.

Notes on the study in general: Uninvolved neighboring lung showed the greatest T cell clonality, exceeding tumor.

J is TRBJ1-6 and V is TRBV6-5; possible D gene TRBD1, 6 bases. This receptor was identified in a male donor aged 60 or over with stage III lung adenocarcinoma. The material was peripheral blood, obtained before any cancer treatment. Here the CDR3 DNA reads TGTGCCAGCAGCTGGGACACCGAGGATAATTCACCCCTCCACTTT. Protein product: CASSWDTEDNSPLHF.